Listed below are T cell receptor beta chains from one sample, sequenced in a study of CD8 T cells in ankylosing spondylitis. MiXCR, applied by TCRdb to the 5' RACE reads, yields one record per CDR3 protein. The sample has about 250,000 distinct CDR3 sequences, roughly a third seen once. The material sequenced was blood, either unsorted or a sorted T cell fraction (not recorded which). The receptor set was obtained from a male donor with ankylosing spondylitis or in good health (not recorded which). Each CDR3 is given with its conserved first and last residue. Fields, in order: CDR3 DNA, CDR3 protein, D gene, J gene, V gene, clone size. A D gene is named only where the DNA matches it firmly. Size is omitted from some rows. Given values are once, few, many or a class for expanded clones.

CDR3 DNA: TGCAGCGTTGTCGATATACAGGGAAAGAACGAGCAGTACTTC
CDR3 protein: CSVVDIQGKNEQYF
D gene: -
J gene: TRBJ2-7
V gene: TRBV29-1
clone size: many

CDR3 DNA: TGTGCCAGCAGTGAAGCGGGGGAGCCCTACGAGCAGTACTTC
CDR3 protein: CASSEAGEPYEQYF
D gene: TRBD2
J gene: TRBJ2-7
V gene: TRBV28
clone size: few

CDR3 DNA: TGTGCCAGCAGCTCCTTACCGGACAGGGTATCCTACAATGAGCAGTTCTTC
CDR3 protein: CASSSLPDRVSYNEQFF
D gene: TRBD1
J gene: TRBJ2-1
V gene: TRBV7-9
clone size: once

CDR3 DNA: TGTGCCACCAGCAGGGGCGCGCCGGTGAACACCGGGGAGCTGTTTTTT
CDR3 protein: CATSRGAPVNTGELFF
D gene: -
J gene: TRBJ2-2
V gene: TRBV15
clone size: few

CDR3 DNA: TGTGCCAGCAGCTTGGGACTAGCGGGGAGCTCCGGCTTC
CDR3 protein: CASSLGLAGSSGF
D gene: TRBD2
J gene: TRBJ2-7
V gene: TRBV7-9
clone size: -

CDR3 DNA: TGCAGTGCTAGTCCCATGGGGAGCTACGAGCAGTACTTC
CDR3 protein: CSASPMGSYEQYF
D gene: -
J gene: TRBJ2-7
V gene: TRBV20-1
clone size: few

CDR3 DNA: TGCGCCAGCAGCCCCGCGGGAGGGGATGGCTACACCTTC
CDR3 protein: CASSPAGGDGYTF
D gene: -
J gene: TRBJ1-2
V gene: TRBV5-1
clone size: once

CDR3 DNA: TGTGCCAGCAGCACACAACAGGAGTCCCTCCACTTT
CDR3 protein: CASSTQQESLHF
D gene: -
J gene: TRBJ1-6
V gene: TRBV12-3/TRBV12-4
clone size: -

CDR3 DNA: TGTGCCAGCAGCGTACTCGGGCTAAATGAGCAGTTCTTC
CDR3 protein: CASSVLGLNEQFF
D gene: -
J gene: TRBJ2-1
V gene: TRBV9
clone size: few

CDR3 DNA: TGCAGTGCTAGCCCGGACGAGGGGGCTTACAATGAGCAGTTCTTC
CDR3 protein: CSASPDEGAYNEQFF
D gene: TRBD1
J gene: TRBJ2-1
V gene: TRBV20-1
clone size: -

CDR3 DNA: TGCGCCAGCAGTTATGAGACCGGGGAGCTGTTTTTT
CDR3 protein: CASSYETGELFF
D gene: -
J gene: TRBJ2-2
V gene: TRBV10-1
clone size: -

CDR3 DNA: TGCGCCAGCAGCACCCGACAGTACAATGAGCAGTTCTTC
CDR3 protein: CASSTRQYNEQFF
D gene: -
J gene: TRBJ2-1
V gene: TRBV5-1
clone size: few

CDR3 DNA: TGTGCCAGCAGTCTCGGGACTAGCAGAGATACGCAGTATTTT
CDR3 protein: CASSLGTSRDTQYF
D gene: TRBD2
J gene: TRBJ2-3
V gene: TRBV12-3/TRBV12-4
clone size: -

CDR3 DNA: TGTGCCACCAGCCCCTATGGGGGCAGTAACTATGGCTACACCTTC
CDR3 protein: CATSPYGGSNYGYTF
D gene: -
J gene: TRBJ1-2
V gene: TRBV15
clone size: -

CDR3 DNA: TGCAGTGCGAACAGGGGAGCTCAAGATACGCAGTATTTT
CDR3 protein: CSANRGAQDTQYF
D gene: TRBD1
J gene: TRBJ2-3
V gene: TRBV20-1
clone size: medium-sized

CDR3 DNA: TGTGCCAGCAGCTTGATGCAGGGGGAGGAAGCTTTCTTT
CDR3 protein: CASSLMQGEEAFF
D gene: TRBD1
J gene: TRBJ1-1
V gene: TRBV7-2
clone size: few

CDR3 DNA: TGTGCCAGCAGGGAAGGGGCCTACCAAGAGACCCAGTACTTC
CDR3 protein: CASREGAYQETQYF
D gene: -
J gene: TRBJ2-5
V gene: TRBV12-3/TRBV12-4
clone size: -